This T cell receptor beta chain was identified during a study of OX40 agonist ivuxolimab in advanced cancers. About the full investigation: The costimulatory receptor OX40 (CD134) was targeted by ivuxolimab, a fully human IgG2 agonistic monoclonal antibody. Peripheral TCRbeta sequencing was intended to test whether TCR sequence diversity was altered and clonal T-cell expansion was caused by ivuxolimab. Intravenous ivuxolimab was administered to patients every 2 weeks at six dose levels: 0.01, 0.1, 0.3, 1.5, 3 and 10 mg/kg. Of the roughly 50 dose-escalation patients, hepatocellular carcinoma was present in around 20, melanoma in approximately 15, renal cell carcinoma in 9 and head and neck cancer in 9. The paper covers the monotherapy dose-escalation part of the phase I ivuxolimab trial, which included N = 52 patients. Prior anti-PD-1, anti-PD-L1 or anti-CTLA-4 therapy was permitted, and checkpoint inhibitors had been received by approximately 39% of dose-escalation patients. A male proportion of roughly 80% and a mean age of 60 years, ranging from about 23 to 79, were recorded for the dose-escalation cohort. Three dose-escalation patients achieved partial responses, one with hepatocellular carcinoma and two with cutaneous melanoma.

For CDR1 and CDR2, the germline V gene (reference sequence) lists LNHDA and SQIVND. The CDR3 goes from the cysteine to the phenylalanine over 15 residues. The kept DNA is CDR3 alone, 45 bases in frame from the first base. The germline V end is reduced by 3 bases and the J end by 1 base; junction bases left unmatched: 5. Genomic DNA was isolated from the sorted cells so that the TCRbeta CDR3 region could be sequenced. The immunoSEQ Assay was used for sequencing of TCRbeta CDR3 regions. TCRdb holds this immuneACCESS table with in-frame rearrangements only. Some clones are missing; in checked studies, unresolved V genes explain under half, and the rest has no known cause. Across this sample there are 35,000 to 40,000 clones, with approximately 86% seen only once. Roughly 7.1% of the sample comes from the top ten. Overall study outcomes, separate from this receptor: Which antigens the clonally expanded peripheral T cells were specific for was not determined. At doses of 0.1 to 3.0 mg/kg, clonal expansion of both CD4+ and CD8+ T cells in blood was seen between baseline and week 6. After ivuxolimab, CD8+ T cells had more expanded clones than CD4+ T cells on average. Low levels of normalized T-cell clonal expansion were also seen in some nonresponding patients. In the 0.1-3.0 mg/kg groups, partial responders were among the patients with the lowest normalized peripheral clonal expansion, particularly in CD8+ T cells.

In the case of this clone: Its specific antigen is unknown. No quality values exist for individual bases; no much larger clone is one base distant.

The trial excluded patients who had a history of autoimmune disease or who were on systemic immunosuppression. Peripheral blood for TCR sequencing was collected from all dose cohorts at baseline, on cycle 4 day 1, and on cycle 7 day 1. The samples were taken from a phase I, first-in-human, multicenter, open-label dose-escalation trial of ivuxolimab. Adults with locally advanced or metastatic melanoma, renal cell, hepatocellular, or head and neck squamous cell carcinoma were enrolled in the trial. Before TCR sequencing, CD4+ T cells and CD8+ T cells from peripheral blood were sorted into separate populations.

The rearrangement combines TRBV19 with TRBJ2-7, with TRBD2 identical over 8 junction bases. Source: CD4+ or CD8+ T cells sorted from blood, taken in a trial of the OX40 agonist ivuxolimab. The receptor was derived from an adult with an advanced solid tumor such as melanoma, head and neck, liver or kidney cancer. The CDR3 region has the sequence CASSITSGGSYEQYF. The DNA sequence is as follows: TGTGCCAGTAGTATTACAAGCGGGGGATCCTACGAGCAGTACTTC.